The TCR beta chain described here comes from a study of blood T cells in healthy people across ages. With a J-beta primer mix and a sample-barcoded 5' primer, a second PCR ran roughly 6 to 12 cycles. TCRdb re-called the 5' RACE reads through MiXCR, storing one row per CDR3 protein. The sample records 920,000 or so distinct CDR3 sequences, 40% to 50% being singletons. The germline gives CDR1 PRHDT, CDR2 FYEKMQ (reference sequence). This CDR3 has 17 amino acids. With 5 bases clipped from V and 2 bases from J, the junction kept 14 bases outside the gene matches. A minimum of 6.5 million PBMCs was isolated per sample. This clonotype was detected only a few times. Its antigen is currently unknown. General observations from the study: There was no known CMV status for donors, so expanded clonotype changes were possibly confounded.

The sample was blood. The clonotype was recovered from a woman aged 60-75 years in good health. The V gene is TRBV13, the J gene TRBJ2-7, with 8 nucleotides matching TRBD2. CDR3 region: CASSPPTGLASTYEQYF. In DNA, the CDR3 is TGTGCCAGCAGCCCGCCGACAGGACTAGCTTCTACCTACGAGCAGTACTTC.